Following are 31 T cell receptor beta chains from one sample sequenced in a study of PD-1 blockade in mismatch repair-deficient tumors. This table comes from immunoSEQ multiplex PCR, and its TCRdb copy is limited to in-frame clones, with some not included. The data contain under 150,000 clones, 85% to 90% of them seen just once; the ten biggest clones take up around 11%. The source material was peripheral blood, sampled approximately 70 weeks after starting pembrolizumab. The receptors here all came from an adult with mismatch repair-deficient cancer.

This rearrangement joins TRBV27 to TRBJ2-6, with 8 nucleotides matching TRBD1. The CDR3 runs 15 residues. J gave up 3 bases and V 7 bases, and 5 bases lay outside the gene matches. The germline V gene has CDR1 MNHEY and CDR2 SMNVEV (reference sequence). The CDR3 loop reads CASKAGGRGANVLTF. The CDR3 DNA sequence: TGTGCCAGCAAGGCAGGGGGCCGTGGGGCCAACGTCCTGACTTTC.

The chain employs TRBV4-1 and TRBJ2-7, with 12 bases fitting TRBD2. This CDR3 region has 16 residues. The V gene's germline CDR1 is MGHRA and CDR2 YSYEKL. The V segment lost 4 bases and the J segment 4 bases; nucleotides outside the gene matches: 8. CDR3 nucleotides: TGCGCCAGCAGCCCAACTAGCGGGAGGCCAGCGTACGAGCAGTACTTC. This codes for CASSPTSGRPAYEQYF.

The rearrangement links TRBV9 to TRBJ1-4, with TRBD1 as a possible D gene (5 bases). Germline CDR1 SGDLS, CDR2 YYNGEE. The CDR3 covers 15 residues. Trimming cost V 3 bases and J 4 bases, with 13 bases left between them. The CDR3 region has the DNA TGTGCCAGCAGCGCCTCAGGGCAGGTTAATGAAAAACTGTTTTTT. The encoded protein is CASSASGQVNEKLFF.

The chain recombines TRBV7-4 with TRBJ2-5; perhaps TRBD2 as D (6 bases). CDR3 length: 14 residues. Trimming took 5 bases from V and 2 from J, leaving 12 bases between them. CDR1 SGHVT and CDR2 SQSDAQ come from the germline V gene. This CDR3 is CASSPLREQETQYF. The CDR3 coding sequence is TGTGCCAGCAGCCCACTCCGGGAGCAAGAGACCCAGTACTTC.

The chain has TRBV18 and TRBJ2-3; TRBD2 aligns across 12 bases. V lost 0 bases, J lost 2 bases, and 15 bases stayed unmatched. The CDR3 covers 21 residues. CDR1 and CDR2 (germline): KGHSH, LQKENI. The CDR3 DNA is TGTGCCAGCTCACCACCACTAGCGGGAGGCCCAGATGTGCTAGCCACAGATACGCAGTATTTT. Translating gives CASSPPLAGGPDVLATDTQYF.

The rearrangement links TRBV11-1 to TRBJ2-3; D remains ambiguous. Looked up from germline, CDR1 is SGHAT and CDR2 is FQDESV (reference sequence). Trimming took off 2 bases at V and 4 bases at J, with 10 bases between the two ends. The CDR3 runs to 14 residues. CDR3 in amino acids: CASSLRRTPDTQYF. The CDR3 coding sequence is TGTGCCAGCAGCTTAAGAAGGACCCCAGATACGCAGTATTTT.

The genes are TRBV10-3 and TRBJ2-3, with no clear D. The CDR3 has 13 residues. The V end was cut by 0 bases, the J end by 7 bases, with 8 bases between. CDR1 and CDR2 (germline): ENHRY, SYGVKD. Here the CDR3 DNA reads TGTGCCATCAGTGAGTCGACGGAAAATACGCAGTATTTT. Encoded protein: CAISESTENTQYF.

The chain links TRBV10-3 to TRBJ2-3; D is unclear. Per germline, CDR1 ENHRY and CDR2 SYGVKD. The CDR3 is 11 residues long. V shed 10 bases and J shed 8 bases, with 13 bases lying between them. CDR3 sequence (DNA): TGTGCCACGTTGACCGCAGGTACGCAGTATTTT. Translated: CATLTAGTQYF.

This chain connects TRBV5-1 to TRBJ2-5, with no clear D. The V gene lost 0 bases and the J gene lost 1 base, with 13 bases spanning the gap. This CDR3 has 16 amino acids. Per the germline V gene, CDR1 is SGHRS and CDR2 is YFSETQ. The CDR3 reads CASSLGSWTSQETQYF. As DNA, the CDR3 is TGCGCCAGCAGCTTGGGCTCGTGGACGTCCCAAGAGACCCAGTACTTC.

This chain joins TRBV4-2 and TRBJ2-2; 7 bases align to TRBD2. This CDR3 is 15 amino acids long. V trimming: 6 bases; J trimming: 7 bases; junction bases outside the gene matches: 11. Germline assignment: CDR1 LGHNA and CDR2 YNFKEQ. CDR3 nucleotide sequence: TGTGCCAGCAGGAAACGGGAGGTAACGGACGGGGAGCTGTTTTTT. Protein sequence: CASRKREVTDGELFF.

The V and J genes are TRBV7-9 and TRBJ1-4; no definite D call. The V end lost 6 bases, the J end lost 3 bases, and 5 bases lay between the germline ends. The CDR3 totals 12 residues. In germline, CDR1 is SEHNR, CDR2 FQNEAQ (reference sequence). The CDR3 DNA reads as TGTGCCAGCAGGCAGCCTAATGAAAAACTGTTTTTT. This translates into CASRQPNEKLFF.

The chain joins TRBV4-1 to TRBJ1-1; D possibly corresponds to TRBD1 (5 bases). The germline gives CDR1 MGHRA, CDR2 YSYEKL. This CDR3 contains 14 residues. V gave up 3 bases and J gave up 9 bases, with 17 bases separating them. CDR3 nucleotide sequence: TGCGCCAGCAGCCAGGGACCTACGGCAGCCCAAGCTTTCTTT. Its translation is CASSQGPTAAQAFF.

The V gene is TRBV7-6, the J gene TRBJ1-4; 8 positions agree with TRBD1. Germline lookup yields CDR1 SGHVS and CDR2 FNYEAQ. This CDR3 comprises 14 residues. J lost 2 bases, V lost 4 bases, and 0 bases had no gene match. The CDR3 DNA is TGTGCCAGCAGCTCAGGGGGCACTAATGAAAAACTGTTTTTT. This encodes CASSSGGTNEKLFF.

The chain uses TRBV5-1 and TRBJ2-7, with 8 bases that match TRBD1. The CDR3 is 15 residues long. Germline values: CDR1 SGHRS, CDR2 YFSETQ. The junction had 2 bases not matched to a gene; V was cut back by 0 bases and J by 0 bases. CDR3 bases: TGCGCCAGCAGCTTGGGACAGGGGTTCTCCTACGAGCAGTACTTC. Translating it yields CASSLGQGFSYEQYF. Combining the CDR3 with reference TRBV5-1 and TRBJ2-7 gives the whole variable domain KAGVTQTPRYLIKTRGQQVTLSCSPISGHRSVSWYQQTPGQGLQFLFEYFSETQRNKGNFPGRFSGRQFSNSRSEMNVSTLELGDSALYLCASSLGQGFSYEQYFGPGTRLTVT.

The rearrangement joins TRBV4-2 to TRBJ2-3, with 7 bases fitting TRBD2. V shed 1 base and J 5 bases; nucleotides not matched to a gene: 6. This CDR3 contains 15 residues. CDR1 and CDR2 from the germline V gene are LGHNA and YNFKEQ. CDR3: CASSQVAGVQDTQYF. CDR3 DNA sequence: TGTGCCAGCAGCCAAGTTGCGGGAGTTCAAGATACGCAGTATTTT.

The chain couples TRBV6-5 to TRBJ2-1; 7 nucleotides agree with TRBD2. V trimming: 11 bases; J trimming: 8 bases; junction bases outside the gene matches: 12. Germline CDR1 and CDR2: MNHEY and SVGAGI. The CDR3 is made up of 13 amino acids. The CDR3 region has the DNA TGTGCCGGGGAGGGACCCCCCGACGATGAGCAGTTCTTC. This codes for CAGEGPPDDEQFF.

In its sample, this clone was seen once. The chain employs TRBV2 and TRBJ2-1; TRBD2 agrees at 11 bases. V was pared by 2 bases and J by 6 bases, with 6 bases of the junction left unmatched. Germline assignment: CDR1 SNHLY and CDR2 FYNNEI. The CDR3 has 16 amino acids. The CDR3 region is CASSETSGGFSNEQFF. The CDR3 bases are TGTGCCAGCAGTGAAACTAGCGGGGGATTTAGCAATGAGCAGTTCTTC.

The chain is built from TRBV7-9 and TRBJ2-1; tentatively, D is TRBD1 (6 bases). Germline lookup yields CDR1 SEHNR and CDR2 FQNEAQ (reference sequence). This CDR3 has 15 amino acids. Trimming removed 2 bases at V and 10 bases at J, with 18 bases between. The CDR3 DNA reads TGTGCCAGCAGCTTAAGATGGGGGCTAGCAAGAGAGCAGTTCTTC. Its translation: CASSLRWGLAREQFF.

In DNA, the CDR3 is TGTGCCAGCACATCATTGGACCGCATCGGGACATCAGAAAAACTGTTTTTT. Amino acid sequence: CASTSLDRIGTSEKLFF. The chain uses TRBV27 and TRBJ1-4, with a tentative D call TRBD1 (6 bases). Germline V gene lookup returns CDR1 MNHEY and CDR2 SMNVEV (reference sequence). This CDR3 is 17 amino acids long. Trimming pared 7 bases from V and 8 bases from J, leaving 26 bases between.

DNA for the CDR3: TGTGCCAGCAGTACAATCGGGCAAGCTGCCGAGCAGTACTTC. Amino acid sequence: CASSTIGQAAEQYF. This rearrangement joins TRBV6-5 to TRBJ2-7; unclear D gene. CDR3 length: 14 amino acids. With 5 bases removed from V and 6 bases from J, the gap between germline ends came to 17 bases. CDR1 and CDR2 from the germline V gene are MNHEY and SVGAGI.

This chain uses TRBV28 with TRBJ2-5; perhaps TRBD1 as D (6 bases). V was pared by 3 bases and J by 4 bases, with 15 bases between. Germline CDR1 and CDR2: MDHEN and SYDVKM. The CDR3 is 15 residues long. The CDR3 loop reads CASSFPSTGLETQYF. CDR3 DNA: TGTGCCAGCAGTTTCCCATCTACAGGGTTAGAGACCCAGTACTTC.

This clone occurred once. The V gene is TRBV11-2, the J gene TRBJ2-1; TRBD2 matches 7 bases. CDR3 size: 15 residues. V trimming: 3 bases; J trimming: 0 bases; junction bases outside the gene matches: 2. CDR1 SGHAT and CDR2 FQNNGV come from the germline V gene. The CDR3 sequence is CASSFGGSSYNEQFF. The DNA of the CDR3 is TGTGCCAGCAGCTTCGGGGGGTCCTCCTACAATGAGCAGTTCTTC.

The CDR3 loop is CASFDRNTEAFF. The CDR3, as DNA: TGCGCCAGCTTCGACAGGAACACTGAAGCTTTCTTT. The genes are TRBV5-1 and TRBJ1-1, with TRBD1 as a possible D gene (5 bases). From germline, CDR1 is SGHRS and CDR2 YFSETQ. V was pared by 7 bases and J by 1 base, with 8 bases between. This CDR3 is 12 amino acids long.

The V and J genes are TRBV28 and TRBJ2-2, with a tentative D call TRBD1 (6 bases). CDR3 length equals 14 residues. CDR1 is MDHEN, CDR2 SYDVKM, per germline. The V end lost 4 bases, the J end lost 9 bases, and 15 bases lay between the germline ends. In DNA, the CDR3 is TGTGCCAGCAGTTCTGGACAGAACCGAAGGGAGCTGTTTTTT. This codes for CASSSGQNRRELFF.

The chain uses TRBV10-3 and TRBJ1-3, with D uncertain. Germline lookup yields CDR1 ENHRY and CDR2 SYGVKD. This CDR3 has 14 amino acids. V was trimmed by 4 bases and J by 0 bases, leaving 7 bases between them. CDR3 in amino acids: CAISGTSSGNTIYF. The CDR3 DNA sequence: TGTGCCATCAGTGGGACGAGCTCTGGAAACACCATATATTTT.

Remarks on this clone: Relative to the germline gene, one junction end is altered; a read error may explain this. This rearrangement joins TRBV27 to TRBJ1-2; 9 bases match TRBD1. This CDR3 has 15 amino acids. The germline gives CDR1 MNHEY, CDR2 SMNVEV (reference sequence). Here the CDR3 DNA reads TGTGCCAGCAGATTATACCGGGACAGGGCCTATGGCTACACCTTC. Amino acids: CASRLYRDRAYGYTF.

This chain joins TRBV11-1 and TRBJ2-7; D is ambiguous. The CDR3 totals 12 residues. In germline, CDR1 is SGHAT, CDR2 FQDESV (reference sequence). Trimming shortened V by 6 bases and J by 7 bases, and 13 bases separated the two germline ends. The CDR3: CASSSQVREQYF. The CDR3, as DNA: TGTGCCAGCAGTTCCCAAGTGCGGGAGCAGTACTTC.

The J gene is TRBJ2-5, the V gene TRBV7-9; 10 bases map to TRBD2. There are 16 residues in the CDR3. V shed 5 bases and J 7 bases; nucleotides not matched to a gene: 13. The germline gives CDR1 SEHNR, CDR2 FQNEAQ (reference sequence). The CDR3 region is CASSPGGTSGTGTQYF. Written as DNA, the CDR3 is TGTGCCAGCAGCCCAGGGGGAACTAGCGGGACTGGGACCCAGTACTTC. The complete variable domain, with remaining parts taken from reference TRBV7-9 and TRBJ2-5, reads DTGVSQNPRHKITKRGQNVTFRCDPISEHNRLYWYRQTLGQGPEFLTYFQNEAQLEKSRLLSDRFSAERPKGSFSTLEIQRTEQGDSAMYLCASSPGGTSGTGTQYFGPGTRLLVL.

The chain uses TRBV27 and TRBJ2-1; the D gene is possibly TRBD2 (5 bases). V dropped 5 bases and J dropped 0 bases, with 11 bases sitting between them. Germline V gene lookup returns CDR1 MNHEY and CDR2 SMNVEV (reference sequence). The CDR3 sequence is 15 residues long. CDR3 sequence (DNA): TGTGCCAGCAGTCTAGCCGATAGCTCCTACAATGAGCAGTTCTTC. Translating it yields CASSLADSSYNEQFF.

This chain links TRBV27 with TRBJ1-5; D is unclear. The CDR3 extends over 13 amino acids. Germline lookup yields CDR1 MNHEY and CDR2 SMNVEV (reference sequence). V lost 3 bases, J lost 1 base, and 4 bases lay in between. CDR3 region: CASSFNSNQPQHF. DNA for the CDR3: TGTGCCAGCAGTTTTAACAGCAATCAGCCCCAGCATTTT.

The chain has TRBV6-6 and TRBJ2-5; D remains unclear. Trimming cost V 2 bases and J 0 bases, with 10 bases left between them. From germline, CDR1 is MNHNY and CDR2 SVGAGI (reference sequence). The CDR3 sequence is 15 residues long. The chain's CDR3 is CASSYDKHYQETQYF. The CDR3 DNA sequence: TGTGCCAGCAGTTACGATAAACACTACCAAGAGACCCAGTACTTC.